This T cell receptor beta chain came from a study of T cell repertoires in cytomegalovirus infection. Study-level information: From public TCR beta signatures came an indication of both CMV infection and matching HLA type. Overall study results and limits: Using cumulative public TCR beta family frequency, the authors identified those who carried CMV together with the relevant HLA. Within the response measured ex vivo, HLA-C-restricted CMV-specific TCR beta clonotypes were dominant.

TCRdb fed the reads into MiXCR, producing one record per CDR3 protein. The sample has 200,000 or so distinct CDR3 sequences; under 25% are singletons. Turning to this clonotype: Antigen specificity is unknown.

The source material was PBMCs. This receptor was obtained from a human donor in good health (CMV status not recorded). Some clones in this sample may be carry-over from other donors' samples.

CDR3 nucleotides: TGTGCCAGCAGCCAACGGTTGGAGGGAAATTCACCCCTCCACTTT. Residues: CASSQRLEGNSPLHF. The rearrangement uses TRBV7-4 and TRBJ1-6; D remains unclear. V was cut by 5 bases and J by 7 bases, with 15 bases left in between. Germline assignment: CDR1 SGHVT and CDR2 SQSDAQ. The CDR3 is 15 amino acids.